One and the same sample provided the 16 T cell receptor beta chains below, sequenced in a study of cytomegalovirus exposure and HLA in healthy donors. Libraries were prepared by immunoSEQ multiplex PCR; TCRdb keeps only in-frame clonotypes and omits some of them. The repertoire holds roughly 73,000 clones, with roughly 94% as singletons. What was sequenced was PBMCs. These receptors were collected from a man younger than 30 in good health and CMV-seropositive.

This rearrangement joins TRBV9 to TRBJ2-1, with D perhaps TRBD2 (6 bases). V was shortened by 0 bases and J by 6 bases, with 13 bases between the two germline ends. The germline V gene encodes CDR1 SGDLS and CDR2 YYNGEE. The CDR3 runs to 15 residues. The CDR3 is CASSVGSSAFNEQFF. The CDR3 nucleotides read TGTGCCAGCAGCGTAGGGTCTAGCGCTTTCAATGAGCAGTTCTTC.

The chain has TRBV5-1 and TRBJ2-2; no definite D call. Per the germline V gene, CDR1 is SGHRS and CDR2 is YFSETQ. Trimming left V 0 bases short and J 1 base short, with 10 bases between. CDR3 length: 16 residues. This CDR3 reads CASSLALSWNTGELFF. The CDR3 DNA is TGCGCCAGCAGCTTGGCTTTGTCCTGGAACACCGGGGAGCTGTTTTTT.

The chain carries TRBV7-8 and TRBJ2-1; 7 nucleotides agree with TRBD2. Germline V lookup: CDR1 SGHVS, CDR2 FQNEAQ. This CDR3 is 18 amino acids long. The V segment lost 0 bases and the J segment 4 bases; nucleotides outside the gene matches: 12. CDR3: CASSLATDTAGLYNEQFF. The CDR3 DNA follows: TGTGCCAGCAGCTTAGCGACGGACACAGCGGGATTATACAATGAGCAGTTCTTC.

This chain joins TRBV5-1 and TRBJ1-1; D is possibly TRBD1 (6 bases). The CDR3 is 16 residues long. The V end lost 0 bases, the J end lost 0 bases, and 12 bases lay between the germline ends. Germline assignment: CDR1 SGHRS and CDR2 YFSETQ. The CDR3: CASSLGRTVLNTEAFF. DNA for the CDR3: TGCGCCAGCAGCTTGGGGCGGACAGTATTGAACACTGAAGCTTTCTTT. The whole variable domain, remainder taken from reference TRBV5-1 and TRBJ1-1, is KAGVTQTPRYLIKTRGQQVTLSCSPISGHRSVSWYQQTPGQGLQFLFEYFSETQRNKGNFPGRFSGRQFSNSRSEMNVSTLELGDSALYLCASSLGRTVLNTEAFFGQGTRLTVV.

This rearrangement joins TRBV2 to TRBJ2-5; TRBD2 aligns across 7 bases. From germline, CDR1 is SNHLY and CDR2 FYNNEI. This CDR3 is 14 amino acids long. V dropped 6 bases and J dropped 2; count of bases not matched to a gene: 6. The CDR3 DNA sequence: TGTGCCAGCAGCGCCACGGGGGGTCAAGAGACCCAGTACTTC. It codes for CASSATGGQETQYF.

This chain links TRBV2 with TRBJ2-2, with TRBD2 matching 14 bases. Germline CDR1 and CDR2: SNHLY and FYNNEI. With 6 bases clipped from V and 3 bases from J, the junction kept 3 bases outside the gene matches. This CDR3 is 16 amino acids long. For the CDR3, the DNA is TGTGCCAGCAGAGTGGGACTAGCGGGAGACACCGGGGAGCTGTTTTTT. As protein: CASRVGLAGDTGELFF.

V usage is TRBV11-2 and J usage is TRBJ2-5; 10 bases fit TRBD2. Germline CDR1 is SGHAT and CDR2 is FQNNGV. V trimming: 0 bases; J trimming: 3 bases; junction bases outside the gene matches: 4. The CDR3 extends over 16 amino acids. The CDR3 spells CASSLELAGSKETQYF. CDR3 DNA: TGTGCCAGCAGCTTAGAACTAGCGGGATCAAAAGAGACCCAGTACTTC.

The V and J genes are TRBV9 and TRBJ1-3; D not certain. V was clipped by 0 bases and J by 1 base, with 5 bases between them. The CDR3 runs to 14 residues. The germline gives CDR1 SGDLS, CDR2 YYNGEE. This CDR3 reads CASSVESSGNTIYF. The CDR3, as DNA: TGTGCCAGCAGCGTAGAGAGTTCTGGAAACACCATATATTTT.

The chain couples TRBV4-1 to TRBJ2-7, with D possibly being TRBD2 (6 bases). Trimming shortened V by 4 bases and J by 6 bases, and 19 bases separated the two germline ends. The CDR3 contains 15 residues. CDR1 is MGHRA and CDR2 is YSYEKL in the germline V gene. CDR3: CASSPATGVLSEQYF. The CDR3 DNA follows: TGCGCCAGCAGCCCTGCGACGGGGGTGCTCTCCGAGCAGTACTTC.

V usage is TRBV28 and J usage is TRBJ1-1, with D unresolved. Trimming took 3 bases from V and 1 from J, leaving 6 bases between them. The length of the CDR3 is 13 residues. CDR1 is MDHEN and CDR2 is SYDVKM in the germline V gene. CDR3 residues: CASSLGRNTEAFF. As DNA, the CDR3 is TGTGCCAGCAGTTTGGGCAGGAACACTGAAGCTTTCTTT.

The chain links TRBV19 to TRBJ2-7; 14 bases are a match to TRBD2. J lost 2 bases, V lost 5 bases, and 5 bases had no gene match. Per the germline V gene, CDR1 is LNHDA and CDR2 is SQIVND (reference sequence). This CDR3 spans 16 amino acids. The CDR3 loop is CASSLRLAGGPYEQYF. As DNA, the CDR3 is TGTGCCAGTAGTCTACGACTAGCGGGGGGGCCCTACGAGCAGTACTTC.

The chain uses TRBV5-4 and TRBJ1-1; D is unresolved. Germline CDR1 is SGHNT and CDR2 is YYREEE (reference sequence). The V end lost 4 bases, the J end lost 5 bases, and 9 bases lay between the germline ends. The CDR3 has 12 amino acids. CDR3 amino acids: CASSLDLTEAFF. CDR3 in DNA: TGTGCCAGCAGCCTGGACTTAACTGAAGCTTTCTTT. The variable domain in full, with the rest retrieved from reference TRBV5-4 and TRBJ1-1, is ETGVTQSPTHLIKTRGQQVTLRCSSQSGHNTVSWYQQALGQGPQFIFQYYREEENGRGNFPPRFSGLQFPNYSSELNVNALELDDSALYLCASSLDLTEAFFGQGTRLTVV.

The rearrangement uses TRBV28 and TRBJ2-3; the match to TRBD1 covers 7 bases. CDR3 length equals 16 residues. V gave up 3 bases and J gave up 2 bases; unmatched junction bases: 8. Per germline, CDR1 MDHEN and CDR2 SYDVKM. In nucleotides, the CDR3 is TGTGCCAGCAGTTTCTTCGGGACAGATAACACAGATACGCAGTATTTT. Its protein product is CASSFFGTDNTDTQYF. Combining the CDR3 with reference TRBV28 and TRBJ2-3 gives the whole variable domain DVKVTQSSRYLVKRTGEKVFLECVQDMDHENMFWYRQDPGLGLRLIYFSYDVKMKEKGDIPEGYSVSREKKERFSLILESASTNQTSMYLCASSFFGTDNTDTQYFGPGTRLTVL.

The rearrangement joins TRBV6-4 to TRBJ2-1; tentative D call: TRBD1 (6 bases). This CDR3 comprises 15 residues. V was trimmed by 5 bases and J by 1 base, leaving 12 bases between them. Germline assignment: CDR1 MRHNA and CDR2 SNTAGT. The CDR3 DNA follows: TGTGCCAGCAGTCCCGGGACAAAATCCTACAATGAGCAGTTCTTC. Its protein is CASSPGTKSYNEQFF.

This chain links TRBV6-1 with TRBJ2-1, with TRBD2 identical over 8 bases. The CDR3 loop spans 13 amino acids. The germline CDR1 and CDR2 sequences are MNHNS and SASEGT. V trimming: 6 bases; J trimming: 4 bases; junction bases outside the gene matches: 2. The CDR3 sequence is CASRTSGYNEQFF. The CDR3 nucleotides read TGTGCCAGCAGAACTAGCGGTTACAATGAGCAGTTCTTC.

Only one count was recorded for this clone. The chain employs TRBV28 and TRBJ1-1, with D perhaps matching TRBD1 (5 bases). CDR1 is MDHEN and CDR2 is SYDVKM in the germline V gene. The CDR3 is 13 amino acids. Trimming shortened V by 7 bases and J by 6 bases, and 15 bases separated the two germline ends. DNA of the CDR3: TGTGCCAGCAAGGCAGGCCCAGGGCCTGAAGCTTTCTTT. Amino acid sequence: CASKAGPGPEAFF.